This T cell receptor beta chain stems from a study of shared clonotypes between healthy human individuals. Note on this clone: What it recognizes is unknown.

Method: immunoSEQ multiplex PCR; TCRdb's copy keeps in-frame clones and lacks some. This sample has roughly 2.6 million clones, with more than 90% found just once. From germline, CDR1 is SEHNR and CDR2 FQNEAQ (reference sequence). Between the trimmed V and J ends, which lost 1 base and 4 bases, there was a span of 16 bases. This CDR3 region has 16 residues. General study points: Clonotypes shared by all four donors outscored non-shared clonotypes in generation probability. Depth of sequencing was expected to influence donor clonotype sharing.

The TCR originated in a man younger than 35 in good health. This chain links TRBV7-9 with TRBJ2-5, with D possibly matching TRBD2 (5 bases). Sequencing input: naive CD4+ T cells sorted from blood. Subset noted: CD45RA+ positively selected. The CDR3 is CASSLDVWGVRETQYF. The CDR3 DNA sequence: TGTGCCAGCAGCTTAGATGTATGGGGAGTCCGAGAGACCCAGTACTTC.